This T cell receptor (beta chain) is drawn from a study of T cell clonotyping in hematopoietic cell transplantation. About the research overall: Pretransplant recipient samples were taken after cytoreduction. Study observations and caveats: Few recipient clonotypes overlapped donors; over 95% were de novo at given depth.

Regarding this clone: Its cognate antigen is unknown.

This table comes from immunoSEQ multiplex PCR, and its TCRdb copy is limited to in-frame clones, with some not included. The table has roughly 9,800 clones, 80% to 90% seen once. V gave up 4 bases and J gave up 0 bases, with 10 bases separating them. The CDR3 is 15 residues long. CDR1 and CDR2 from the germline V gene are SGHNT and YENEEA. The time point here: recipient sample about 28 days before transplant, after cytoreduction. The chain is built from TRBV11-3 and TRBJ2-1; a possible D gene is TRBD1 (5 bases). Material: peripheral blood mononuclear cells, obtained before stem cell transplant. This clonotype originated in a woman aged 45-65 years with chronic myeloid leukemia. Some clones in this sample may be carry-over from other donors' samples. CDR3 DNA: TGTGCCAGCAGCTACGACAGTAGCTCCTACAATGAGCAGTTCTTC. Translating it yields CASSYDSSSYNEQFF.